The clone carrying this TCR beta chain was seen more than once but under ten times. This entry comes from a study of identical twins. Looked up from germline, CDR1 is LGHDT and CDR2 is YNNKEL (reference sequence). This CDR3 contains 11 residues. V was clipped by 10 bases and J by 1 base, with 7 bases between them. TCRdb fed the 5' RACE reads into MiXCR, producing one record per CDR3 protein. The sample records 500,000 to 600,000 distinct CDR3 sequences, approximately 22% being singletons. This sample was shared with a second study, whose subject was T cells expressing NK-cell markers.

The receptor's source is a woman aged 18-35 years in good health. The chain uses TRBV3-1 and TRBJ2-5, with D uncertain. The sequenced sample was CD4+ T cells sorted from blood. CDR3 region: CATTAQETQYF. CDR3 nucleotide sequence: TGTGCCACCACAGCCCAAGAGACCCAGTACTTC.